This T cell receptor (beta chain) came from a study of PD-L1 blockade in urothelial cancer. The overall study: About 90% of the 29 patients were men with bladder-origin urothelial cancer. Between 0 and 3 prior chemotherapy regimens had been given to patients. Blood was tested 3 weeks (second dose) and 6 weeks into treatment. Median blood clonality was approximately 0.08, with 75,000 to 100,000 unique TCRs.

This table comes from immunoSEQ multiplex PCR, and its TCRdb copy is limited to in-frame clones, with some not included. The data contain about 40,000 clones, approximately 83% of them singletons. The sequencing here drew on PBMCs, taken around atezolizumab (anti-PD-L1) treatment. This clonotype originated in a man in his sixties with urothelial cancer.

The CDR3, as DNA: TGCGCCAGCAGCGCAGCAGGGGGCGCAAACACTGAAGCTTTCTTT. Translation gives CASSAAGGANTEAFF. This rearrangement joins TRBV5-1 to TRBJ1-1; 8 bases map to TRBD1. This CDR3 region has 15 residues. The germline V gene encodes CDR1 SGHRS and CDR2 YFSETQ. The V and J ends lost 4 bases and 2 bases, in that order; junction bases with no gene match: 7.